Presented here are 22 T cell receptor beta chains from one specimen sequenced in a study of shared clonotypes between healthy human individuals. Clones were sequenced by immunoSEQ multiplex PCR, and TCRdb holds only the in-frame ones, with some missing. The sample includes about a million clones, 65% to 80% of them seen just once. Specimen: memory CD4+ T cells sorted from blood. Sample subset: CD45RA-negative fraction. Receptors originate from a man aged 18 to 29 in good health.

This clone was counted ten times or more. This chain links TRBV18 with TRBJ2-7, with a possible D match to TRBD1 (6 bases). The germline CDR1 and CDR2 sequences are KGHSH and LQKENI. The CDR3 spans 12 residues. V was cut by 8 bases and J by 6 bases, with 14 bases left in between. This CDR3 is CASKQGSGEQYF. The CDR3 region has the DNA TGTGCCAGCAAACAGGGATCGGGCGAGCAGTACTTC.

This clone has ten or more counts. The chain couples TRBV9 to TRBJ2-7; D is uncertain. This CDR3 has 15 amino acids. V was clipped by 4 bases and J by 3 bases, with 17 bases between them. CDR1 and CDR2 (germline): SGDLS, YYNGEE. The CDR3 here is CASSIGRPTDYEQYF. Here the CDR3 DNA reads TGTGCCAGCAGCATTGGGCGCCCCACCGACTACGAGCAGTACTTC.

This clone was observed once. The V and J genes are TRBV5-1 and TRBJ1-3; D is perhaps TRBD1 (6 bases). The V gene's germline CDR1 is SGHRS and CDR2 YFSETQ. This CDR3 is 18 amino acids long. Between the trimmed V and J ends, which lost 0 bases and 2 bases, there was a span of 18 bases. CDR3 amino acids: CASSLAGTLEAAGNTIYF. DNA for the CDR3: TGCGCCAGCAGCTTGGCGGGGACACTCGAGGCGGCTGGAAACACCATATATTTT.

The chain has TRBV7-3 and TRBJ1-5, with a weak D call TRBD1 (5 bases). The V gene's germline CDR1 is SGHTA and CDR2 FQGTGA. The CDR3 contains 14 residues. V lost 5 bases and J 6 bases, leaving 14 bases between the germline ends. CDR3 in amino acids: CASSLPIGGQPQHF. As DNA, the CDR3 is TGTGCCAGCAGCCTCCCTATTGGGGGTCAGCCCCAGCATTTT. Supplemented by reference TRBV7-3 and TRBJ1-5, the full variable domain reads GAGVSQTPSNKVTEKGKYVELRCDPISGHTALYWYRQSLGQGPEFLIYFQGTGAADDSGLPNDRFFAVRPEGSVSTLKIQRTERGDSAVYLCASSLPIGGQPQHFGDGTRLSIL.

The CDR3 DNA sequence: TGTGCCAGCAGCTTAGCGATAGCGGGAAGAACCAATGAGCAGTTCTTC. Amino acid sequence: CASSLAIAGRTNEQFF. The rearrangement links TRBV7-2 to TRBJ2-1, with TRBD2 identical over 8 bases. CDR1 and CDR2 from the germline V gene are SGHTA and FQGNSA. J gave up 6 bases and V 0 bases, and 7 bases lay outside the gene matches. This CDR3 contains 16 residues.

This clone was counted between two and nine times. The chain joins TRBV6-5 to TRBJ1-1, with no clear D. The CDR3 runs to 13 residues. In germline, CDR1 is MNHEY, CDR2 SVGAGI. Trimming pared 8 bases from V and 1 base from J, leaving 11 bases between. The CDR3 region has the DNA TGTGCCAGCCATCCAGCGGGGAACACTGAAGCTTTCTTT. It yields the protein CASHPAGNTEAFF.

The chain couples TRBV9 to TRBJ1-1, with unresolved D. The CDR3 runs 13 residues. Germline V lookup: CDR1 SGDLS, CDR2 YYNGEE. V lost 3 bases and J 1 base, leaving 7 bases between the germline ends. The CDR3 reads CASSARQNTEAFF. DNA of the CDR3: TGTGCCAGCAGCGCCCGACAGAACACTGAAGCTTTCTTT.

The rearrangement uses TRBV19 and TRBJ1-2; D gene ambiguous. Germline CDR1 reads LNHDA; CDR2 reads SQIVND (reference sequence). Trimming removed 6 bases at V and 8 bases at J, with 13 bases between. CDR3 length: 12 amino acids. CDR3 protein: CASRTILGGYTF. In nucleotides, the CDR3 is TGTGCCAGTAGGACAATCCTAGGGGGCTACACCTTC.

Only a few counts were recorded for this clone. This sample includes further DNA sequences coding for the same CDR3. In DNA, the CDR3 is TGTGCCAGTAGTATAGAGGGCCTCTACGGCTACACCTTC. Translating it yields CASSIEGLYGYTF. This chain links TRBV19 with TRBJ1-2; D uncertain. Deletions cut 0 bases from V and 8 bases from J, with 10 bases between. CDR1 is LNHDA and CDR2 is SQIVND in the germline V gene (reference sequence). The CDR3 totals 13 residues.

This chain's CDR3 is CASSLNGRQLWSYTF. In nucleotides, the CDR3 is TGTGCCAGCAGCTTAAATGGCAGACAGCTATGGAGCTACACCTTC. The chain is built from TRBV7-8 and TRBJ1-2; D might be TRBD1 (5 bases). CDR1 SGHVS and CDR2 FQNEAQ come from the germline V gene. The CDR3 consists of 15 residues. V lost 2 bases and J lost 9, with 19 bases in between.

The DNA of the CDR3 is TGCGCCAGCAGCCAAGTCGGGGACGCGGATACGCAGTATTTT. Encoded protein: CASSQVGDADTQYF. The chain has TRBV4-1 and TRBJ2-3; perhaps D is TRBD1 or TRBD2 (5 bases each). The CDR3 consists of 14 residues. Deletions cut 1 base from V and 6 bases from J, with 11 bases between. Germline loops: CDR1 MGHRA, CDR2 YSYEKL.

J is TRBJ2-4 and V is TRBV19; a possible D gene is TRBD1 (5 bases). V shed 3 bases and J shed 8 bases, with 11 bases lying between them. Germline V gene sequence: CDR1 LNHDA, CDR2 SQIVND (reference sequence). This CDR3 is 13 amino acids long. CDR3 protein: CASSIGRRDIQYF. DNA of the CDR3: TGTGCCAGTAGTATCGGGCGCAGGGACATTCAGTACTTC.

The chain couples TRBV9 to TRBJ2-1; 13 bases are shared with TRBD2. V dropped 3 bases and J dropped 5; count of bases not matched to a gene: 5. In germline, CDR1 is SGDLS, CDR2 YYNGEE. This CDR3 is built from 16 residues. The CDR3 is CASSGGTSGTNNEQFF. The CDR3 DNA reads as TGTGCCAGCAGCGGCGGGACTAGCGGGACGAACAATGAGCAGTTCTTC.

The chain carries TRBV6-5 and TRBJ2-3, with D perhaps TRBD2 (6 bases). With 10 bases removed from V and 0 bases from J, the gap between germline ends came to 11 bases. This CDR3 region has 13 residues. CDR1 is MNHEY and CDR2 is SVGAGI in the germline V gene. The CDR3 sequence: CATLADSTDTQYF. In DNA form, the CDR3 reads TGTGCCACCTTAGCGGACAGCACAGATACGCAGTATTTT.

About this clone itself: Other nucleotide sequences from this sample produce the same CDR3. The rearrangement links TRBV28 to TRBJ1-2; D remains unclear. V was clipped by 5 bases and J by 5 bases, with 6 bases between them. Germline V gene sequence: CDR1 MDHEN, CDR2 SYDVKM. The CDR3 sequence is 11 residues long. The CDR3 bases are TGTGCCAGCAGTGTGGGGTATGGCTACACCTTC. Translated, it gives CASSVGYGYTF.

The V call is TRBV7-8, the J call TRBJ2-7, with D perhaps matching TRBD2 (6 bases). The germline gives CDR1 SGHVS, CDR2 FQNEAQ. Trimming left V 10 bases short and J 4 bases short, with 23 bases between. The length of the CDR3 is 15 residues. The CDR3 region is CATKEGTQANYEQYF. In nucleotides, the CDR3 is TGTGCCACCAAAGAAGGGACTCAGGCGAATTACGAGCAGTACTTC. Combining the CDR3 with reference TRBV7-8 and TRBJ2-7 gives the whole variable domain GAGVSQSPRYKVAKRGQDVALRCDPISGHVSLFWYQQALGQGPEFLTYFQNEAQLDKSGLPSDRFFAERPEGSVSTLKIQRTQQEDSAVYLCATKEGTQANYEQYFGPGTRLTVT.

V and J are TRBV7-3 and TRBJ1-6; D may be TRBD1 (6 bases). The CDR3 sequence is 17 residues long. Trimming removed 5 bases at V and 7 bases at J, with 21 bases between. Germline assignment: CDR1 SGHTA and CDR2 FQGTGA. CDR3 nucleotides: TGTGCCAGCAGCCGTACGGGGGGCGCGCTTGGAAATTCACCCCTCCACTTT. Protein sequence: CASSRTGGALGNSPLHF.

The chain is built from TRBV10-2 and TRBJ2-3; D is ambiguous. V gave up 4 bases and J gave up 1 base, with 12 bases separating them. CDR1 and CDR2 from the germline V gene are WSHSY and SAAADI. The CDR3 runs to 15 residues. The CDR3 bases are TGCGCCAGCAGTGTTTTGGGGAAGGGCACAGATACGCAGTATTTT. Its protein is CASSVLGKGTDTQYF.

The gene calls are TRBV11-2 and TRBJ2-7; 8 bases are shared with TRBD2. Germline V CDR1 and CDR2: SGHAT, FQNNGV. V shed 3 bases and J 1 base; nucleotides not matched to a gene: 5. This CDR3 is built from 15 residues. The CDR3 nucleotides read TGTGCCAGCAGCTTTGTAACTAGCGGATCCTACGAGCAGTACTTC. Translating gives CASSFVTSGSYEQYF.

This chain uses TRBV6-1 with TRBJ2-7; 12 bases are a match to TRBD2. This CDR3 region has 16 residues. Germline values: CDR1 MNHNS, CDR2 SASEGT. Trimming at V came to 3 bases and at J to 5 bases, leaving 8 bases not matched to a gene. CDR3 DNA sequence: TGTGCCAGCAGTGACACACTAGCGGGAGGCCGCAACGAGCAGTACTTC. It encodes CASSDTLAGGRNEQYF.

This chain links TRBV19 with TRBJ1-2, with D tentatively TRBD1 (5 bases). V lost 6 bases, J lost 4 bases, and 15 bases lay in between. The CDR3 loop spans 14 amino acids. The germline CDR1 and CDR2 sequences are LNHDA and SQIVND (reference sequence). CDR3 in amino acids: CASSAPRAGYGYTF. CDR3 DNA sequence: TGTGCCAGTAGCGCCCCCAGGGCAGGCTATGGCTACACCTTC.

Remarks on this clone: Other DNA sequences in the same sample also yield this CDR3. J is TRBJ2-2 and V is TRBV18; D is possibly TRBD1 (5 bases). V lost 3 bases, J lost 0 bases, and 8 bases lay in between. CDR1 KGHSH and CDR2 LQKENI come from the germline V gene. The CDR3 loop spans 15 amino acids. DNA of the CDR3: TGTGCCAGCTCACCCCGACAGACGAACACCGGGGAGCTGTTTTTT. It encodes CASSPRQTNTGELFF.